These 21 T cell receptor beta chains share one sample of origin, sequenced in a study of blood T cells in healthy people across ages. A sample-barcoded 5' primer and a J-beta primer mix were used in a second PCR of roughly 6 to 11 cycles. MiXCR, applied by TCRdb to the 5' RACE reads, yields one record per CDR3 protein. The repertoire holds some 370,000 distinct CDR3 sequences, with 45% to 65% as singletons. What was sequenced was blood. Receptor source: a man aged 55 to 70 in good health.

The rearrangement links TRBV9 to TRBJ2-3, with D maybe TRBD2 (6 bases). The CDR3 consists of 15 residues. The V end lost 4 bases, the J end lost 0 bases, and 12 bases lay between the germline ends. CDR1 and CDR2 (germline): SGDLS, YYNGEE. The DNA for the CDR3 is TGTGCCAGCAGCACAGCGGGTCTTAGCACAGATACGCAGTATTTT. This sequence encodes CASSTAGLSTDTQYF.

V usage is TRBV9 and J usage is TRBJ2-1, with 7 bases aligning to TRBD2. The trim removed 0 bases at V and 4 bases at J, leaving 4 bases unmatched. CDR3 length: 15 residues. CDR1 SGDLS and CDR2 YYNGEE come from the germline V gene. Written as DNA, the CDR3 is TGTGCCAGCAGCGTAGAACTAGCGCATTACAATGAGCAGTTCTTC. It encodes CASSVELAHYNEQFF.

The V and J genes are TRBV18 and TRBJ1-1, with D hard to call. Trimming cost V 10 bases and J 1 base, with 13 bases left between them. CDR3 size: 13 residues. The germline V gene encodes CDR1 KGHSH and CDR2 LQKENI. This chain's CDR3 is CATTEGKNTEAFF. CDR3 bases: TGTGCCACCACGGAGGGCAAGAACACTGAAGCTTTCTTT.

This clonotype was observed a handful of times. This chain joins TRBV11-1 and TRBJ2-3; D uncertain. Germline V CDR1 and CDR2: SGHAT, FQDESV (reference sequence). Trimming cost V 7 bases and J 2 bases, with 16 bases left between them. The CDR3 has 15 residues. CDR3 amino acids: CASTKGWLSTDTQYF. The CDR3 DNA follows: TGTGCCAGCACCAAAGGATGGCTCTCCACAGATACGCAGTATTTT.

V usage is TRBV20-1 and J usage is TRBJ2-3; 8 bases are a match to TRBD2. V was clipped by 6 bases and J by 4 bases; unmatched bases: 6. This CDR3 contains 13 residues. Germline CDR1 DFQATT, CDR2 SNEGSKA (reference sequence). CDR3 coding DNA: TGCAGTGCCCAGGGACTAGATGCAGATACGCAGTATTTT. Its translation is CSAQGLDADTQYF.

The rearrangement uses TRBV7-9 and TRBJ1-2, with D possibly being TRBD1 (5 bases). The germline V gene encodes CDR1 SEHNR and CDR2 FQNEAQ (reference sequence). The length of the CDR3 is 12 residues. Trimming removed 7 bases from V and 7 bases from J, with 13 bases in between. This CDR3 reads CASTLGRAGYTF. As DNA, the CDR3 is TGTGCCAGCACCTTGGGACGTGCTGGCTACACCTTC.

V gene TRBV4-3 combines with J gene TRBJ2-1, with TRBD1 matching 9 bases. From germline, CDR1 is LGHNA and CDR2 YSLEER. The CDR3 loop spans 15 amino acids. V was pared by 4 bases and J by 7 bases, with 8 bases of the junction left unmatched. The CDR3 DNA follows: TGCGCCAGCAGCCGACGGGACAGGGTTGAGAATGAGCAGTTCTTC. It yields the protein CASSRRDRVENEQFF.

As to this clonotype: The germline gene is not matched at one end of the junction; a read error may be the cause. This chain uses TRBV7-2 with TRBJ1-2, with TRBD1 matching 8 bases. Per the germline V gene, CDR1 is SGHTA and CDR2 is FQGNSA. The CDR3 consists of 14 residues. This CDR3 is CASSVAGGEYGYTF. CDR3 DNA sequence: TGTGCCAGCAGCGTAGCAGGGGGCGAATATGGCTACACCTTC.

This chain links TRBV21-1 with TRBJ2-5; the table's D call of TRBD1 was not tested on the DNA. TRBV21-1 has pseudogene status. The CDR3 totals 15 residues. In nucleotides, the CDR3 is TGTGCCAGCAGCACACGACAGGGGGCCGGAGAGACCCAGTACTTC. This encodes CASSTRQGAGETQYF.

This clonotype was detected only once. The chain uses TRBV7-2 and TRBJ1-2, with D possibly TRBD1 on 5 matching bases. The CDR3 has 15 residues. Germline V gene sequence: CDR1 SGHTA, CDR2 FQGNSA. Trimming left V 5 bases short and J 4 bases short, with 17 bases between. Written as DNA, the CDR3 is TGTGCCAGCAGCCCCCCGCGTCAGGGTGGCTATGGCTACACCTTC. This codes for CASSPPRQGGYGYTF.

This clonotype has more than one count but fewer than ten. V gene TRBV6-4 combines with J gene TRBJ2-3, with 7 bases lining up with TRBD2. The V gene's germline CDR1 is MRHNA and CDR2 SNTAGT. The CDR3 is 17 amino acids. V trimming: 4 bases; J trimming: 0 bases; junction bases outside the gene matches: 10. DNA of the CDR3: TGTGCCAGCAGTGCCCGATCTAGCGGCAGGAGCACAGATACGCAGTATTTT. Amino acids: CASSARSSGRSTDTQYF.

The chain joins TRBV28 to TRBJ2-7; D is unresolved. Germline CDR1 is MDHEN and CDR2 is SYDVKM. There are 15 residues in the CDR3. The ends were cut back, 1 base at V and 0 bases at J, with 10 bases in the middle. CDR3 region: CASSLSPPSSYEQYF. The DNA of the CDR3 is TGTGCCAGCAGTTTATCACCACCGAGCTCCTACGAGCAGTACTTC.

As regards this clonotype: One base away lies a much larger clone, so this may be a sequencing read error. The rearrangement uses TRBV12-3 or TRBV12-4 and TRBJ2-1; D remains unclear. With 5 bases removed from V and 5 bases from J, the gap between germline ends came to 13 bases. The CDR3 runs 14 residues. Here the CDR3 reads CASSVGSNHNEQFF. The CDR3 DNA follows: TGTGCCAGCAGTGTTGGGTCCAACCACAATGAGCAGTTCTTC.

DNA for the CDR3: TGCAGTGCTAGAGTGGCAGAGACAGATACGCAGTATTTT. Translation gives CSARVAETDTQYF. V and J are TRBV20-1 and TRBJ2-3, with no clear D. The V and J ends lost 1 base and 3 bases respectively, with 8 bases between them. The CDR3 sequence is 13 residues long. From germline, CDR1 is DFQATT and CDR2 SNEGSKA (reference sequence).

The V gene is TRBV7-9, the J gene TRBJ2-5, with 9 bases identical to TRBD1. The CDR3 has 15 residues. Germline V gene sequence: CDR1 SEHNR, CDR2 FQNEAQ (reference sequence). V gave up 5 bases and J gave up 5 bases; unmatched junction bases: 9. DNA of the CDR3: TGTGCCAGCAGCGTCGGACAGGGGATCCAGGAGACCCAGTACTTC. Its protein product is CASSVGQGIQETQYF.

This clonotype was counted between two and nine times. A clone one base away is much larger, so this may be a read error. The V call is TRBV6-2 or TRBV6-3, the J call TRBJ2-7; TRBD2 agrees at 12 bases. The V gene's germline CDR1 is MNHEY and CDR2 SVGEGT. Trimming took 6 bases from V and 7 from J; bases not matched to a gene: 4. The CDR3 is 13 residues long. CDR3 amino acids: CASRTSGGYEQYF. The CDR3 nucleotides read TGTGCCAGCAGGACTAGCGGGGGTTATGAGCAGTACTTC.

This clonotype was seen a handful of times. The genes are TRBV27 and TRBJ1-5; no definite D call. Germline values: CDR1 MNHEY, CDR2 SMNVEV (reference sequence). The length of the CDR3 is 15 residues. With 6 bases removed from V and 10 bases from J, the gap between germline ends came to 22 bases. The CDR3 reads CASRLDGGKHRPQHF. CDR3 bases: TGTGCCAGCAGATTGGACGGAGGTAAACATCGACCCCAGCATTTT.

V and J are TRBV29-1 and TRBJ2-5, with TRBD2 matching 8 bases. Germline V gene data show CDR1 as SQVTM and CDR2 as ANQGSEA. The ends lost 4 bases at V and 3 bases at J; junction bases unmatched: 4. This CDR3 comprises 13 residues. The DNA of the CDR3 is TGCAGCGTTGTCTGGACTAGCAAAGAGACCCAGTACTTC. This gives the protein CSVVWTSKETQYF.

Concerning this clonotype itself: A much larger clone differs from this one at a single base, so this may be a read error. The chain employs TRBV11-1 and TRBJ2-3; D tentatively reads TRBD1 or TRBD2 (5 bases each). The CDR3 has 16 residues. The germline gives CDR1 SGHAT, CDR2 FQDESV (reference sequence). Trimming removed 1 base from V and 3 bases from J, with 14 bases in between. DNA for the CDR3: TGTGCCAGCAGCTTAGGGGACGGGTTACAGACAGATACGCAGTATTTT. Its protein product is CASSLGDGLQTDTQYF.

This clonotype was observed a handful of times. This chain links TRBV12-1 with TRBJ2-4; the table's TRBD1 call for D was not verified on the DNA. TRBV12-1 is a known pseudogene. The CDR3 length is 18 residues. In DNA form, the CDR3 reads TGTGCCAGCATCCCGGGACAGGGGCGAGTTCTAGCCAAAAACATTCAGTACTTC. It translates to CASIPGQGRVLAKNIQYF.

The chain joins TRBV29-1 to TRBJ2-3, with D possibly matching TRBD1 (6 bases). The V end lost 7 bases, the J end lost 4 bases, and 12 bases lay between the germline ends. Germline CDR1 and CDR2: SQVTM and ANQGSEA. The CDR3 totals 12 residues. CDR3: CSDRENADTQYF. For the CDR3, the DNA is TGCAGCGACAGGGAAAACGCAGATACGCAGTATTTT.